This TCR beta chain was recorded in a study of blood T cell repertoires in COVID-19. Only in-frame clones appear in the TCRdb table, and some are missing; sequencing was by immunoSEQ multiplex PCR. The sample lists 52,000 or so clones, more than 60% occurring once. Looked up from germline, CDR1 is KGHSH and CDR2 is LQKENI. The CDR3 consists of 11 residues. V dropped 4 bases and J dropped 11 bases, with 11 bases sitting between them. Sequenced input: peripheral blood. The rearrangement uses TRBV18 and TRBJ1-1; D remains ambiguous. The source of this sequence is a human donor in a cohort sampled during active COVID-19. The CDR3 region is CASSLGVGAFF. In nucleotides, the CDR3 is TGTGCCAGCTCACTAGGAGTTGGGGCTTTCTTT. Using reference TRBV18 and TRBJ1-1 for the parts outside the CDR3, the full variable domain is NAGVMQNPRHLVRRRGQEARLRCSPMKGHSHVYWYRQLPEEGLKFMVYLQKENIIDESGMPKERFSAEFPKEGPSILRIQQVVRGDSAAYFCASSLGVGAFFGQGTRLTVV.